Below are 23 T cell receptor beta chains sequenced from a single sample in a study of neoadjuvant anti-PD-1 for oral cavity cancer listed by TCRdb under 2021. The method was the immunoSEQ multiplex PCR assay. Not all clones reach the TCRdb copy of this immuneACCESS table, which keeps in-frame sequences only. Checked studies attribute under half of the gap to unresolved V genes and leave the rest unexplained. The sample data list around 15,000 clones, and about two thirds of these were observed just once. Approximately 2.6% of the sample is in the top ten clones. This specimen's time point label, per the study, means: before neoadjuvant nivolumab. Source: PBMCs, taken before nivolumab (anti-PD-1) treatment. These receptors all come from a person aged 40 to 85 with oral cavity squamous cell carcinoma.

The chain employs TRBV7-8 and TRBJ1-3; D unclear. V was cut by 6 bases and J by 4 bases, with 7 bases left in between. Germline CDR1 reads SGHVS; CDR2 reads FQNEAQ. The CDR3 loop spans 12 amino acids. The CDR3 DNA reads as TGTGCCAGCAGGTCATGGGGAAACACCATATATTTT. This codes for CASRSWGNTIYF.

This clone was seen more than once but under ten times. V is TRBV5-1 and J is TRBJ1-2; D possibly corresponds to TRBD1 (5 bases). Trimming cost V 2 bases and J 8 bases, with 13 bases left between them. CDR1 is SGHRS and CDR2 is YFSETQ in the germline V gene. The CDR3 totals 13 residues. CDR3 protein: CASSLAGMSGYTF. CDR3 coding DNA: TGCGCCAGCAGCTTAGCAGGGATGAGCGGCTACACCTTC.

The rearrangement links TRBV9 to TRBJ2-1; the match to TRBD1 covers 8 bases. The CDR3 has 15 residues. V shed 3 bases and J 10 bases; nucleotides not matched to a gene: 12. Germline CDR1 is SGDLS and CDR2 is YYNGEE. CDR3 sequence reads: CASSADRGRVREQFF. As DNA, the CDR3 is TGTGCCAGCAGCGCCGACAGGGGAAGAGTCCGGGAGCAGTTCTTC.

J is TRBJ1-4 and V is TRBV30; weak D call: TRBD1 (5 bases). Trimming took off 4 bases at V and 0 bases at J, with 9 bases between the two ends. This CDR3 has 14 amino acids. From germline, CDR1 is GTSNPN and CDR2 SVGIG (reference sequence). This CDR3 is CAWTEGPTNEKLFF. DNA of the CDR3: TGTGCCTGGACGGAGGGGCCAACTAATGAAAAACTGTTTTTT.

CDR3 DNA: TGTGCCTGGAGGGTAGGGTACGAGCAGTACTTC. Encoded protein: CAWRVGYEQYF. J is TRBJ2-7 and V is TRBV30; no clear D. The germline V gene encodes CDR1 GTSNPN and CDR2 SVGIG (reference sequence). The CDR3 has 11 amino acids. V was pared by 3 bases and J by 4 bases, with 7 bases between. Looking up the rest from reference TRBV30 and TRBJ2-7 gives the full variable domain: SQTIHQWPATLVQPVGSPLSLECTVEGTSNPNLYWYRQAAGRGLQLLFYSVGIGQISSEVPQNLSASRPQDRQFILSSKKLLLSDSGFYLCAWRVGYEQYFGPGTRLTVT.

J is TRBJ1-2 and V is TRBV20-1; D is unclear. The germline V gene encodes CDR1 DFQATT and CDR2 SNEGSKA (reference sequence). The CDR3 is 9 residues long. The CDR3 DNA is TGCAGCCCCTCGGGGGGCTACACCTTC. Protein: CSPSGGYTF.

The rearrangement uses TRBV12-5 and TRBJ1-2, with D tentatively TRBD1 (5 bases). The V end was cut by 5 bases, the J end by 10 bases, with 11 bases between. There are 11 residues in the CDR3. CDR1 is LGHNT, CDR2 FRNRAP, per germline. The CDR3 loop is CASGGASPYTF. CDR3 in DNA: TGTGCTAGTGGTGGGGCAAGTCCCTACACCTTC.

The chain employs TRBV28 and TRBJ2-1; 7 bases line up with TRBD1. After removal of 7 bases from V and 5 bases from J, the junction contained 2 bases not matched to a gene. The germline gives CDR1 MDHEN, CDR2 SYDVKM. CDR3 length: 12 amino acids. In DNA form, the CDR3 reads TGTGCCAGCACGACAGGGCACAATGAGCAGTTCTTC. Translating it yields CASTTGHNEQFF.

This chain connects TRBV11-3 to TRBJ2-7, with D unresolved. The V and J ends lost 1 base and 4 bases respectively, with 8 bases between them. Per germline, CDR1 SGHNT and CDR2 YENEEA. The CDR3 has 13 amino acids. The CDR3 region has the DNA TGTGCCAGCAGCTTAGGTACGCCTTACGAGCAGTACTTC. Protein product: CASSLGTPYEQYF.

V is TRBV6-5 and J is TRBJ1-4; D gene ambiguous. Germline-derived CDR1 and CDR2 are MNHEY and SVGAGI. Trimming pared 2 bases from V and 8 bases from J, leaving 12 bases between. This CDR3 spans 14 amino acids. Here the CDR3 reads CASSYGPYKEKLFF. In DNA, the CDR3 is TGTGCCAGCAGTTACGGGCCGTATAAAGAAAAACTGTTTTTT.

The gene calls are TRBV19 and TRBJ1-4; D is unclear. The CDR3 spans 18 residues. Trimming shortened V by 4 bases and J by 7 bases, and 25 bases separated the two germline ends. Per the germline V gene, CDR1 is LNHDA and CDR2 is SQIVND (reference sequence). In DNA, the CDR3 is TGTGCCAGTAGTACCCCAGATGCCCGCCGGGGTAGCGGTGAAAAACTGTTTTTT. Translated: CASSTPDARRGSGEKLFF.

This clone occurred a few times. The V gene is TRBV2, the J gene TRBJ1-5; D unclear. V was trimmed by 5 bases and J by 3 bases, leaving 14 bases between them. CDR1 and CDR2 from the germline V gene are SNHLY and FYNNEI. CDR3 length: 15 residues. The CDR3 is CASSTDTNLNQPQHF. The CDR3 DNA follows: TGTGCCAGCAGTACCGACACCAACCTCAATCAGCCCCAGCATTTT.

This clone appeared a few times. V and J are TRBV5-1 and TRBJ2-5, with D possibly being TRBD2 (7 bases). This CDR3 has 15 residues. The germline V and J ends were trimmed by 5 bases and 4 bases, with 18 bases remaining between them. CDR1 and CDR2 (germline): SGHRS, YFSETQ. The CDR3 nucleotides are TGCGCCAGCAGACGAGGAGGGGGGGCGCTAGAGACCCAGTACTTC. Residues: CASRRGGGALETQYF.

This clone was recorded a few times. The CDR3 bases are TGCGCCAGCAGCCGGGATCCCTCCGGGAACACTGAAGCTTTCTTT. Its translation: CASSRDPSGNTEAFF. The chain employs TRBV5-1 and TRBJ1-1, with D uncertain. CDR1 is SGHRS, CDR2 YFSETQ, per germline. Trimming left V 4 bases short and J 1 base short, with 14 bases between. This CDR3 spans 15 amino acids.

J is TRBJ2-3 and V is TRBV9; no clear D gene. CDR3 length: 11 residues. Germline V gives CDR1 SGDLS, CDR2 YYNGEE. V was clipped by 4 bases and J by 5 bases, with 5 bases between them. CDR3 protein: CASSPQDTQYF. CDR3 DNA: TGTGCCAGCAGCCCTCAAGATACGCAGTATTTT.

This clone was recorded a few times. CDR3 protein: CASSYDRDYGYTF. The CDR3, as DNA: TGTGCCAGCAGCTATGACAGGGACTATGGCTACACCTTC. The chain links TRBV7-2 to TRBJ1-2; 7 bases map to TRBD1. With 4 bases clipped from V and 3 bases from J, the junction kept 2 bases outside the gene matches. The CDR3 runs 13 residues. CDR1 is SGHTA and CDR2 is FQGNSA in the germline V gene.

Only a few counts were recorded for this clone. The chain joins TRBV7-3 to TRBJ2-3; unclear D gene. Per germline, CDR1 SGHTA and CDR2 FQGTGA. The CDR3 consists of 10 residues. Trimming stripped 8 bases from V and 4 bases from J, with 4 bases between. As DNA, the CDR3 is TGTGCCAGCTACCCAGATACGCAGTATTTT. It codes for CASYPDTQYF.

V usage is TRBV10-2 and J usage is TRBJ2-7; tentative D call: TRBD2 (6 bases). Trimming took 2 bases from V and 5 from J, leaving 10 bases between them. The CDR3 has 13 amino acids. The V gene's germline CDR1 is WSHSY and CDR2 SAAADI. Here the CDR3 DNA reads TGCGCCAGCAGTGAGGGACTATCTAACGAGCAGTACTTC. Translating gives CASSEGLSNEQYF.

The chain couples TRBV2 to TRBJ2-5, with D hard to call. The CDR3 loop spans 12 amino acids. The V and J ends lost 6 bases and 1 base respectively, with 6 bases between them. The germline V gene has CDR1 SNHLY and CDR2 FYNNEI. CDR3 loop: CASSRVQETQYF. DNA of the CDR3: TGTGCCAGCAGCCGGGTCCAAGAGACCCAGTACTTC.

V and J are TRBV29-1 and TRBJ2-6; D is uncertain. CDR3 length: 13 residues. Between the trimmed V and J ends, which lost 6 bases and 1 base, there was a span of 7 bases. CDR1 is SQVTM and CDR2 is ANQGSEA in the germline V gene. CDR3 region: CSVEISGANVLTF. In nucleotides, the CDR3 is TGCAGCGTAGAGATATCTGGGGCCAACGTCCTGACTTTC.

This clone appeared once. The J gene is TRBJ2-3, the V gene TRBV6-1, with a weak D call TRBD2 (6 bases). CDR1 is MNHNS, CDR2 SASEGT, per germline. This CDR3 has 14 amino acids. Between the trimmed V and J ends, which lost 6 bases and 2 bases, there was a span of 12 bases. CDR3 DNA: TGTGCCAGCAGGATAAGCGGGTTCACAGATACGCAGTATTTT. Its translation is CASRISGFTDTQYF.

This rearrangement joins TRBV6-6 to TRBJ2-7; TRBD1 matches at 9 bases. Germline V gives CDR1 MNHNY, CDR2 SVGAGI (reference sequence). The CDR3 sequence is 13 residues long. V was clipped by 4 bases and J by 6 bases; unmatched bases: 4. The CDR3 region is CASSSGQGGEQYF. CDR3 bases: TGTGCCAGCAGTTCGGGACAGGGCGGCGAGCAGTACTTC.

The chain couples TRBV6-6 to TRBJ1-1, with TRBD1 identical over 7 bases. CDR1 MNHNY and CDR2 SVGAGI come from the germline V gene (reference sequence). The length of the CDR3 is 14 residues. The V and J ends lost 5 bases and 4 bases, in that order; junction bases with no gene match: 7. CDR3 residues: CASSQRQGSTEAFF. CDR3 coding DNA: TGTGCCAGCAGTCAAAGACAGGGTAGCACTGAAGCTTTCTTT.